Listed below are T cell receptor beta chains from one sample, sequenced in a study of blood T cell repertoires in COVID-19. Profiled with immunoSEQ multiplex PCR; TCRdb holds only in-frame clones, not every one. Here the sample spans a few hundred thousand clones, 80% to 90% being singletons. The sequenced material came from peripheral blood. These receptors originate from a man in his fifties or sixties with active or convalescent COVID-19. The conserved cysteine and the conserved F or W are not part of the CDR3 here. Fields, in order: V gene, CDR3 length, J gene, CDR3 protein.

TRBV7-2	15	TRBJ2-1	ASSVVGTSGTYNEQF
TRBV18	14	TRBJ2-6	ASSPVGLSGANVLT
TRBV3-1/TRBV3-2	12	TRBJ2-2	ASSPLSGTGELF
TRBV7-2	13	TRBJ1-6	ASSSTGPSNSPLH
TRBV28	11	TRBJ2-5	ASSLPGQETQY
TRBV5-1	11	TRBJ1-2	ASSSDLTGGYT
TRBV10-3	13	TRBJ2-1	AISDGGASNNEQF
TRBV24-1	13	TRBJ2-2	ATSDLGLVPGELF
TRBV14	13	TRBJ1-6	ASSQGWLLNSPLH
TRBV7-9	13	TRBJ2-7	ASSLQGTSGEEQY
TRBV6-2/TRBV6-3	12	TRBJ1-5	ASSSGQGGQPQH
TRBV4-1	15	TRBJ2-3	ASSQDAGGSGTDTQY
TRBV6-5	13	TRBJ2-7	ASSYVGVGQLYQY
TRBV9	13	TRBJ1-1	ASSAPGEGGTEAF
TRBV6-1	14	TRBJ2-6	ASSEDRNSGANVLT